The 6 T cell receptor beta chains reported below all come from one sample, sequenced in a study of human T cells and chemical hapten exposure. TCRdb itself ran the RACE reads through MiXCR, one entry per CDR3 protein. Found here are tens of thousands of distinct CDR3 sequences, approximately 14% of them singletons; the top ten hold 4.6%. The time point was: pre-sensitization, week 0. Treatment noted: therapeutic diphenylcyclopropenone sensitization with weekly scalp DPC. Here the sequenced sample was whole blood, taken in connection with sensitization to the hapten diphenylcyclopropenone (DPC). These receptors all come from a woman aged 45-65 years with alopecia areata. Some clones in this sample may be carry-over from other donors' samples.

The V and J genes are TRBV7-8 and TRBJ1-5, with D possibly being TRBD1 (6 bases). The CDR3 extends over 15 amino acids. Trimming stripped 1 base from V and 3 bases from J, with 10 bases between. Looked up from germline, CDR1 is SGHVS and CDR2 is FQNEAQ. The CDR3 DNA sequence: TGTGCCAGCAGCTTAGGACAGGCCCTCAATCAGCCCCAGCATTTT. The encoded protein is CASSLGQALNQPQHF.

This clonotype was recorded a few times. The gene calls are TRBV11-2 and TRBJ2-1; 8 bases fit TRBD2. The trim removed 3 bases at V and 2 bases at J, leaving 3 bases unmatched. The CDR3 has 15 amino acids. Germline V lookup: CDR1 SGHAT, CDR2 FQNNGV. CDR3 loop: CASSFSGETYNEQFF. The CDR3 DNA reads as TGTGCCAGCAGCTTTAGCGGGGAGACCTACAATGAGCAGTTCTTC.

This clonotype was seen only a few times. The CDR3 reads CSYSTGQGGFQQYF. Written as DNA, the CDR3 is TGCAGCTACTCAACGGGACAGGGGGGTTTTCAGCAGTACTTC. The chain combines TRBV29-1 with TRBJ2-7; 11 bases are a match to TRBD1. CDR3 size: 14 residues. Trimming removed 8 bases from V and 8 bases from J; junction bases left unmatched: 14. Looked up from germline, CDR1 is SQVTM and CDR2 is ANQGSEA.

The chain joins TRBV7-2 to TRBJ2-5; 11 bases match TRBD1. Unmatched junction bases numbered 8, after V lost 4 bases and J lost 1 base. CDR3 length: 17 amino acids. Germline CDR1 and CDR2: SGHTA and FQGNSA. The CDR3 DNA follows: TGTGCCAGCAGCTCAATCGGACAGGGGGCTGTCCAAGAGACCCAGTACTTC. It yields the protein CASSSIGQGAVQETQYF.

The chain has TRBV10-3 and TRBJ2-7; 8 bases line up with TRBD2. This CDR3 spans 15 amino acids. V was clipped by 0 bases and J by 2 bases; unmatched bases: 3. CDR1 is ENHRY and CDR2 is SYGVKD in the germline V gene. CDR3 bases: TGTGCCATCAGTGAGTCGCCGGGAGGGCCCTACGAGCAGTACTTC. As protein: CAISESPGGPYEQYF.

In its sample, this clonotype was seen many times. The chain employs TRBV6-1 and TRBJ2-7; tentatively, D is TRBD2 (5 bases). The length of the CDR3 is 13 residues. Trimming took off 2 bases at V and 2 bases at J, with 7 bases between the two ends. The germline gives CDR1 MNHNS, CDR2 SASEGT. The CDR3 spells CASSELGAYEQYF. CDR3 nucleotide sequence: TGTGCCAGCAGTGAACTCGGGGCCTACGAGCAGTACTTC.